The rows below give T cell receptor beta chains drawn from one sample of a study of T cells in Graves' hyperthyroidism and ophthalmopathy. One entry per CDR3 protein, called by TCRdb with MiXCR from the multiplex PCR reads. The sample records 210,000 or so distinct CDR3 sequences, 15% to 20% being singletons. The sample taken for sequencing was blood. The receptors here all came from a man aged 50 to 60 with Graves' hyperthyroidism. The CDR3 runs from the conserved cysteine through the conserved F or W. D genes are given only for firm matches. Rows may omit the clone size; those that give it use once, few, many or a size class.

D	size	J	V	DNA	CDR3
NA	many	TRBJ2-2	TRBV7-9	TGTGCCATCTCGACAGGCACCGGGGAGCTGTTTTTT	CAISTGTGELFF
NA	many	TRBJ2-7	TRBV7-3	TGTGCCAGCAGCTTAGCACAGGGTGGCCACGAGCAGTACTTC	CASSLAQGGHEQYF
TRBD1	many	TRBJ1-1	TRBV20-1	TGCAGTGTCCTAGGGGCAGGGGGCAACACTGAAGCTTTCTTT	CSVLGAGGNTEAFF
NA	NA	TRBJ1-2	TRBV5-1	TGCGCCAGCAGCTTGGCCGGCTCTAACTATGGCTACACCTTC	CASSLAGSNYGYTF
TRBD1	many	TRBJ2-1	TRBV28	TGTGCCAGCAGTTCCGTCCGGACAGGGGCCTACAATGAGCAGTTCTTC	CASSSVRTGAYNEQFF
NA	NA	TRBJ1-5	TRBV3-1	TGTGCCAGCAGCCAAGGGGGTTTAGTGGGCAATCAGCCCCAGCATTTT	CASSQGGLVGNQPQHF
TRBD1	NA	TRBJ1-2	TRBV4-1	TGCGCCAGCAGCTTCGGGACAGGCCATAAGTCTAACTATGGCTACACCTTC	CASSFGTGHKSNYGYTF
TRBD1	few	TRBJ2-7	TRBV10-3	TGTGCCATCAGTGAGGGGGGACAGGGATCCTACGAGCAGTACTTC	CAISEGGQGSYEQYF
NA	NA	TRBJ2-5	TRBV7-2	TGTGCCAGCAGCTTAGCTTTCGGTGGGAGGCTCCAAGAGACCCAGTACTTC	CASSLAFGGRLQETQYF
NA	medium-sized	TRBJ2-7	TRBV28	TGTGCCAGCAACGTACTTCGGGAAACCACCGAGCAGTACTTC	CASNVLRETTEQYF
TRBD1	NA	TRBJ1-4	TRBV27	TGTGCCAGCAGTTCCATTCAGGGGGGGCTTAATGAAAAACTGTTTTTT	CASSSIQGGLNEKLFF
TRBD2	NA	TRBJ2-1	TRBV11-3	TGTGCCAGCAGCTTAACTAGCGGCCTAAGCTCCTACAATGAGCAGTTCTTC	CASSLTSGLSSYNEQFF
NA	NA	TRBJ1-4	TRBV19	TGTGCCAGTAGTATTGGGACACCTAATGAAAAACTGTTTTTT	CASSIGTPNEKLFF
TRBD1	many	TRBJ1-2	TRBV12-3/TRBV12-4	TGTGCCAGCAGTGTGGGACAGGGGTTTGGCTACACCTTC	CASSVGQGFGYTF
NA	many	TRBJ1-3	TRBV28	TGTGCCAGCGGCAACTCTCCCAGTAATGGAAACACCATATATTTT	CASGNSPSNGNTIYF
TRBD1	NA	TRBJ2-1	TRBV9	TGTGCCAGCAGCAGACGGGACAGGATCAGGGTCGATGAGCAGTTCTTC	CASSRRDRIRVDEQFF
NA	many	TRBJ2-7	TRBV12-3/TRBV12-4	TGTGCCAGCAGTTTTGGTCTGACCTACGAGCAGTACTTC	CASSFGLTYEQYF
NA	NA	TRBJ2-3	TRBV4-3	TGCGCCAGCAGCCAAGGTACCGCGGGAGATACGCAGTATTTT	CASSQGTAGDTQYF
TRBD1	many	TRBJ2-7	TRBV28	TGTGCCAGCAGTTTTTGGGACAGGGTGCCCGAGCAGTACTTC	CASSFWDRVPEQYF
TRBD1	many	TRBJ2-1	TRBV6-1	TGTGCCAGCAGTGTGATAGGGACAGGGTTCGGCGATGAGCAGTTCTTC	CASSVIGTGFGDEQFF
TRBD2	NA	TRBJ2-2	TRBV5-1	TGCGCCAGCAGCTTGAGGACTAGCGGGGCCGGGGAGCTGTTTTTT	CASSLRTSGAGELFF
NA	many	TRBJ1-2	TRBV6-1	TGTGCCAGCAGTGAAGAGGGACACCCCTATGGCTACACCTTC	CASSEEGHPYGYTF
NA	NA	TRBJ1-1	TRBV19	TGTGCCAGTAGTATTCTGGGGAACACTGAAGCTTTCTTT	CASSILGNTEAFF
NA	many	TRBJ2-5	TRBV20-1	TGCAGTGCTAGAACAGGATTTCAAGAGACCCAGTACTTC	CSARTGFQETQYF
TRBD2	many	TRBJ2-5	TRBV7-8	TGTGCCAGCAGCTTATCGGTTGCTAGCGGGAAAGAGACCCAGTACTTC	CASSLSVASGKETQYF
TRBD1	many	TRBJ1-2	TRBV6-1	TGTGCCAGCAGCCAAGACAGGGGGCCTGGCTACACCTTC	CASSQDRGPGYTF
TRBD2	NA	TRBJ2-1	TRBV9	TGTGCCAGCAGCGTAGATACTAGCGGCTCCTACAATGAGCAGTTCTTC	CASSVDTSGSYNEQFF
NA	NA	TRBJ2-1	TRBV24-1	TGTGCCACCAGTGATTTAAGCGGCTCATACAATGAGCAGTTCTTC	CATSDLSGSYNEQFF
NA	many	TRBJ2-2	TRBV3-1	TGTGCCAGCAGCCGAGACAAGGCTAGCGGAAGGGGGTACACCGGGGAGCTGTTTTTT	CASSRDKASGRGYTGELFF
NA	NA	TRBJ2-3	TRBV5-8	TGTGCCAGCCCCCGGGATTCGGGAGATACGCAGTATTTT	CASPRDSGDTQYF